The sequence of this T cell receptor (beta chain) was determined in a study of cytomegalovirus exposure and HLA in healthy donors. The CDR3 consists of 19 residues. Trimming shortened V by 2 bases and J by 1 base, and 20 bases separated the two germline ends. Germline V gene data show CDR1 as LNHNV and CDR2 as YYDKDF (reference sequence). Use of 60 Vbeta and 13 Jbeta primers characterized the PCR. In the authors' workflow: Unique TCR beta chains numbered 60 million to 100 million in a later analysis, with about 9.9 million shared. Measured with immunoSEQ multiplex PCR; TCRdb has only the in-frame clones, and not every one. That table is the source of V, J and clone size, and D and trimming were worked out from the DNA. Found here are 250,000 to 350,000 clones, 86% of them singletons; the top ten hold roughly 4%.

The sequenced sample was PBMCs. The genes are TRBV15 and TRBJ2-2, with D possibly TRBD1 on 5 matching bases. The clonotype was recovered from a man aged 35-49 years in good health and CMV-seropositive. The CDR3 bases are TGTGCCACCAGCAGATCCGCACTATCCAGGGTCCTGAACACCGGGGAGCTGTTTTTT. It yields the protein CATSRSALSRVLNTGELFF.